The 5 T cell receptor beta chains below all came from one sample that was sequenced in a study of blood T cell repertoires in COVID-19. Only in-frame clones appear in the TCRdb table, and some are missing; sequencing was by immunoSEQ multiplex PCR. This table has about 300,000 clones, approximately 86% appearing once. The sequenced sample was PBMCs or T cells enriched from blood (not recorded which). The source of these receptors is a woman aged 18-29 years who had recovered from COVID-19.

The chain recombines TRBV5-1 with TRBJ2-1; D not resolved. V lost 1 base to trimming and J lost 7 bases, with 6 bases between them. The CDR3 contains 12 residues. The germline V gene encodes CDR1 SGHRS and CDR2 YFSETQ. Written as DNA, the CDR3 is TGCGCCAGCAGCTTGAACCTAAATGAGCAGTTCTTC. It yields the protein CASSLNLNEQFF.

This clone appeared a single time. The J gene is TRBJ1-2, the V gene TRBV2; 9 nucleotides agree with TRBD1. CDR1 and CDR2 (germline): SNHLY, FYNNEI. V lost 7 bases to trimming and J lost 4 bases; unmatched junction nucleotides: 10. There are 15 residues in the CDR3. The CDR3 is CASKQGQGPGYGYTF. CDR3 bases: TGTGCCAGCAAACAGGGACAGGGTCCGGGCTATGGCTACACCTTC.

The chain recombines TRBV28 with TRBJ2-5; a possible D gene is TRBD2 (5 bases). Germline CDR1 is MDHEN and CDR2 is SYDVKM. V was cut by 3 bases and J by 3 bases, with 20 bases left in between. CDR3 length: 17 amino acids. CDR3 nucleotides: TGTGCCAGCAGTTTGGCCCTAGAGGGAGTAGGTAAAGAGACCCAGTACTTC. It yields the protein CASSLALEGVGKETQYF.

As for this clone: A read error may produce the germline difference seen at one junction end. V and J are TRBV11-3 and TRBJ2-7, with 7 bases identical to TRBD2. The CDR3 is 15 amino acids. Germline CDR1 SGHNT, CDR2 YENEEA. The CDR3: CASTLSKGGSYEQYF. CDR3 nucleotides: TGTGCCAGCACCTTAAGTAAGGGAGGGTCCTACGAGCAGTACTTC.

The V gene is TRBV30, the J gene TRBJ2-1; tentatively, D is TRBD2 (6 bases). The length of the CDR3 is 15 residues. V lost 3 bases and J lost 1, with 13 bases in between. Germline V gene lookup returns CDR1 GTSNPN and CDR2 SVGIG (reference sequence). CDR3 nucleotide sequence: TGTGCCTGGAGCCGGGGGAGGAAATCCTACAATGAGCAGTTCTTC. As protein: CAWSRGRKSYNEQFF.